The 14 T cell receptor beta chains given below trace back to one sample, sequenced in a study of T-cell memory formation after mild COVID-19. TCRdb called the 5' RACE reads again in MiXCR, with one record for every CDR3 protein. The sample consists of approximately 570,000 distinct CDR3 sequences, roughly 18% of them appearing once. Sequencing input: PBMCs or a T cell subset sorted from them (not recorded which). The origin of the receptors is an adult woman who had mild COVID-19 (a few samples of this study predate the infection). Cell type and time point are not known.

The chain combines TRBV21-1 with TRBJ2-1; the D segment call TRBD2 is taken from the table without a DNA check. TRBV21-1 is shown as a pseudogene. CDR3 length: 12 residues. The CDR3 nucleotides are TGTGCGGAGCGGGGGACGAGAAATGAGCAGTTCTTC. Its translation: CAERGTRNEQFF.

The chain has TRBV12-3 or TRBV12-4 and TRBJ1-1, with TRBD1 as a possible D gene (5 bases). The germline V and J ends were trimmed by 11 bases and 3 bases, with 10 bases remaining between them. The CDR3 spans 11 residues. The DNA of the CDR3 is TGTGCCTGCGGGGGGTACACTGAAGCTTTCTTT. Translation gives CACGGYTEAFF.

V gene TRBV12-3 or TRBV12-4 combines with J gene TRBJ2-2; 8 bases agree with TRBD1. The J segment lost 3 bases and the V segment lost 0 bases, leaving 6 bases of the junction unmatched. The CDR3 spans 17 residues. Written as DNA, the CDR3 is TGTGCCAGCAGTTTAGCCCCCTCGACAGGGGACACCGGGGAGCTGTTTTTT. It yields the protein CASSLAPSTGDTGELFF.

This clonotype came up a few times. This sequence joins TRBV6-6 and TRBJ2-1, with 8 bases aligning to TRBD2. Trimming at V came to 6 bases and at J to 6 bases, leaving 10 bases not matched to a gene. CDR3 length: 15 amino acids. In germline, CDR1 is MNHNY, CDR2 SVGAGI (reference sequence). DNA of the CDR3: TGTGCCAGCAGCGAACCGGGACTAGGCCCCAATGAGCAGTTCTTC. Its protein product is CASSEPGLGPNEQFF.

The sample holds a few counts of this clonotype. The chain recombines TRBV6-5 with TRBJ1-5, with a possible D match to TRBD1 (5 bases). This CDR3 contains 13 residues. CDR1 and CDR2 (germline): MNHEY, SVGAGI. Trimming took 6 bases from V and 4 from J, leaving 10 bases between them. The CDR3 sequence is CASRGGENQPQHF. For the CDR3, the DNA is TGTGCCAGCAGAGGAGGGGAAAATCAGCCCCAGCATTTT.

The chain recombines TRBV6-2 or TRBV6-3 with TRBJ1-1, with a weak D call TRBD1 (6 bases). CDR3 length: 14 residues. Trimming took 8 bases from V and 1 from J, leaving 14 bases between them. The germline V gene has CDR1 MNHEY and CDR2 SVGEGT. DNA of the CDR3: TGTGCCAGCTCGGCCCGAGGGGGGAACACTGAAGCTTTCTTT. Translated, it gives CASSARGGNTEAFF.

This clonotype was seen a few times. The CDR3 DNA reads TGTGCCAGCAGTTTGTGGCTAGCGGGGGGATACCAAGAGACCCAGTACTTC. Its translation: CASSLWLAGGYQETQYF. The chain carries TRBV12-3 or TRBV12-4 and TRBJ2-5; 11 bases agree with TRBD2. Trimming cost V 3 bases and J 0 bases; bases outside gene matches: 6. This CDR3 has 17 amino acids.

This clonotype was seen a few times. The junction and the germline gene differ at one end; a read error may be behind it. The rearrangement joins TRBV7-7 to TRBJ2-1; D assignment may be TRBD1 or TRBD2 (5 bases each). Looked up from germline, CDR1 is SSHAT and CDR2 is FNYEAQ (reference sequence). The CDR3 length is 14 residues. CDR3: CASSLIGETSEQFF. In DNA, the CDR3 is TGTGCTAGCAGCTTAATAGGGGAGACAAGTGAGCAGTTCTTC.

Many counts were recorded for this clonotype. The CDR3 sequence is CASSLRRTEAFF. In DNA, the CDR3 is TGTGCCAGCAGTTTGAGAAGGACTGAAGCTTTCTTT. The chain has TRBV12-3 or TRBV12-4 and TRBJ1-1; D not certain. Trimming removed 3 bases at V and 5 bases at J, with 7 bases between. The CDR3 is 12 amino acids.

This chain links TRBV27 with TRBJ2-1; 7 nucleotides match TRBD2. CDR1 and CDR2 from the germline V gene are MNHEY and SMNVEV (reference sequence). The CDR3 consists of 17 residues. J gave up 6 bases and V 3 bases, and 14 bases lay outside the gene matches. CDR3 nucleotide sequence: TGTGCCAGCAGTTTGAATCCGGGGCTAGCGGCGGGCAATGAGCAGTTCTTC. Its protein product is CASSLNPGLAAGNEQFF.

The chain links TRBV27 to TRBJ1-2; D perhaps matches TRBD1 (6 bases). The CDR3 spans 14 residues. Trimming cost V 0 bases and J 3 bases, with 8 bases left between them. CDR1 and CDR2 (germline): MNHEY, SMNVEV (reference sequence). The CDR3 coding sequence is TGTGCCAGCAGTTTATCGGGGACATACTATGGCTACACCTTC. Amino acids: CASSLSGTYYGYTF.

This clonotype came up once. This chain joins TRBV11-3 and TRBJ1-1; D is ambiguous. CDR1 and CDR2 from the germline V gene are SGHNT and YENEEA. Trimming stripped 5 bases from V and 0 bases from J, with 10 bases between. The CDR3 covers 14 residues. CDR3 coding DNA: TGTGCCAGCAGCCCAAATCAGGTGAACACTGAAGCTTTCTTT. It translates to CASSPNQVNTEAFF. The full variable domain, with the rest looked up from reference TRBV11-3 and TRBJ1-1, is EAGVVQSPRYKIIEKKQPVAFWCNPISGHNTLYWYLQNLGQGPELLIRYENEEAVDDSQLPKDRFSAERLKGVDSTLKIQPAELGDSAVYLCASSPNQVNTEAFFGQGTRLTVV.

There are a few counts of this clonotype. The genes are TRBV12-3 or TRBV12-4 and TRBJ1-5; D uncertain. This CDR3 comprises 13 residues. Trimming took off 6 bases at V and 5 bases at J, with 11 bases between the two ends. The CDR3: CASSSDGYQPQHF. CDR3 nucleotides: TGTGCCAGCAGCTCAGATGGATATCAGCCCCAGCATTTT.

This clonotype appeared many times. J is TRBJ2-3 and V is TRBV24-1; the D gene is possibly TRBD1 (6 bases). Germline CDR1 is KGHDR and CDR2 is SFDVKD. Trimming cost V 6 bases and J 3 bases, with 9 bases left between them. The CDR3 is 13 amino acids. CDR3 bases: TGTGCCACCAGTCTCACAGGGACAGATACGCAGTATTTT. It translates to CATSLTGTDTQYF.